Shown below are 21 T cell receptor beta chains from a single sample sequenced in a study of OX40 agonist ivuxolimab in advanced cancers. Assay: immunoSEQ multiplex PCR; the TCRdb copy retains only in-frame clones and omits some. The repertoire holds tens of thousands of clones, with over 70% as singletons. The sample in question was CD4+ or CD8+ T cells sorted from blood, obtained in a trial of the OX40 agonist ivuxolimab. Receptors originate from an adult with an advanced solid tumor such as melanoma, head and neck, liver or kidney cancer.

V usage is TRBV28 and J usage is TRBJ2-1, with D uncertain. The CDR3 spans 15 residues. V shed 7 bases and J shed 8 bases, with 21 bases lying between them. Germline V gives CDR1 MDHEN, CDR2 SYDVKM. The CDR3 loop is CASIPNPPRSHEQFF. CDR3 sequence (DNA): TGTGCCAGCATTCCCAACCCTCCACGTAGTCATGAGCAGTTCTTC.

The gene calls are TRBV6-6 and TRBJ1-1, with TRBD1 identical over 10 bases. V dropped 2 bases and J dropped 5; count of bases not matched to a gene: 5. CDR3 length: 15 residues. CDR1 is MNHNY and CDR2 is SVGAGI in the germline V gene (reference sequence). The CDR3 sequence: CASSYPGQGGTEAFF. The CDR3 DNA reads TGTGCCAGCAGTTACCCAGGACAGGGGGGGACTGAAGCTTTCTTT.

The genes are TRBV14 and TRBJ1-2; 9 bases match TRBD1. Germline V gene sequence: CDR1 SGHDN, CDR2 FVKESK. Trimming cost V 8 bases and J 4 bases; bases outside gene matches: 8. The CDR3 covers 14 residues. The CDR3: CASRRQGQGYGYTF. Here the CDR3 DNA reads TGTGCCAGCCGCCGACAGGGACAGGGCTATGGCTACACCTTC.

This clone was observed once. A much larger clonotype is one base distant, so this may be a read error. In the same sample, other DNA sequences code for this CDR3. The chain uses TRBV27 and TRBJ2-7; 8 nucleotides match TRBD1. The J segment lost 0 bases and the V segment lost 5 bases, leaving 3 bases of the junction unmatched. CDR1 and CDR2 (germline): MNHEY, SMNVEV (reference sequence). The CDR3 runs to 14 residues. CDR3 region: CASSRDRNSYEQYF. CDR3 bases: TGTGCCAGCAGTCGGGACAGGAACTCCTACGAGCAGTACTTC.

The V gene is TRBV4-3, the J gene TRBJ2-1; a weak D match, TRBD1 (6 bases). The CDR3 sequence is 15 residues long. The germline V gene encodes CDR1 LGHNA and CDR2 YSLEER. V was cut by 1 base and J by 9 bases, with 16 bases left in between. Here the CDR3 DNA reads TGCGCCAGCAGCCAAGGGGCAGGGGCCAATGCTGAGCAGTTCTTC. Encoded protein: CASSQGAGANAEQFF.

The chain has TRBV2 and TRBJ2-1, with 11 bases fitting TRBD1. CDR1 is SNHLY, CDR2 FYNNEI, per germline. The CDR3 runs to 17 residues. Losses at the gene ends were 3 bases for V and 2 bases for J; bases not matched to a gene: 6. The CDR3 DNA sequence: TGTGCCAGCAGTGAGACCGGACAGGGGGCCGCCTACAATGAGCAGTTCTTC. It encodes CASSETGQGAAYNEQFF. The full variable domain, rest sourced from reference TRBV2 and TRBJ2-1, is EPEVTQTPSHQVTQMGQEVILRCVPISNHLYFYWYRQILGQKVEFLVSFYNNEISEKSEIFDDQFSVERPDGSNFTLKIRSTKLEDSAMYFCASSETGQGAAYNEQFFGPGTRLTVL.

This clone is a singleton in its sample. The chain is built from TRBV18 and TRBJ2-7; tentatively, D is TRBD2 (7 bases). The V end lost 5 bases, the J end lost 5 bases, and 16 bases lay between the germline ends. The CDR3 is 14 residues long. CDR1 is KGHSH, CDR2 LQKENI, per germline. The chain's CDR3 is CASSEQDGGHEQYF. In DNA form, the CDR3 reads TGTGCCAGCTCAGAACAGGACGGGGGGCACGAGCAGTACTTC.

J is TRBJ2-3 and V is TRBV5-8; TRBD2 matches 9 bases. Unmatched junction bases numbered 7, after V lost 0 bases and J lost 5 bases. Germline assignment: CDR1 SGHTS and CDR2 YDEGEE. CDR3 size: 16 residues. This chain's CDR3 is CASSLGQGLAKDTQYF. CDR3 coding DNA: TGTGCCAGCAGCTTGGGTCAGGGACTAGCTAAAGATACGCAGTATTTT.

The V and J genes are TRBV10-1 and TRBJ1-2, with 7 nucleotides matching TRBD1. This CDR3 has 11 residues. Looked up from germline, CDR1 is WNHNN and CDR2 is SYGVQD (reference sequence). The V and J ends lost 7 bases and 8 bases, in that order; junction bases with no gene match: 4. The CDR3 is CASNRQGGYTF. CDR3 in DNA: TGCGCCAGCAATCGACAGGGAGGCTACACCTTC.

This clone was observed a single time. This chain links TRBV6-5 with TRBJ2-1; 9 bases fit TRBD1. J gave up 5 bases and V 4 bases, and 6 bases lay outside the gene matches. This CDR3 has 15 residues. Germline V gene sequence: CDR1 MNHEY, CDR2 SVGAGI. The CDR3 DNA reads TGTGCCAGCAGTTCCCGCGGGACAGGGAACAATGAGCAGTTCTTC. This codes for CASSSRGTGNNEQFF.

This chain uses TRBV2 with TRBJ2-3; D is perhaps TRBD2 (6 bases). The CDR3 is 16 residues long. Trimming stripped 7 bases from V and 0 bases from J, with 17 bases between. The germline V gene has CDR1 SNHLY and CDR2 FYNNEI. The CDR3 coding sequence is TGTGCCAGCATCCCCAGCGGGCCTGCTAGCACAGATACGCAGTATTTT. This encodes CASIPSGPASTDTQYF.

The chain couples TRBV28 to TRBJ1-2; TRBD1 matches at 7 bases. J lost 2 bases, V lost 6 bases, and 3 bases had no gene match. Germline V gene lookup returns CDR1 MDHEN and CDR2 SYDVKM. This CDR3 contains 13 residues. Here the CDR3 DNA reads TGTGCCAGCAGGTCGGGACAGAACTATGGCTACACCTTC. Encoded protein: CASRSGQNYGYTF.

V gene TRBV29-1 combines with J gene TRBJ1-2, with TRBD1 as a possible D gene (6 bases). Between the trimmed V and J ends, which lost 2 bases and 3 bases, there was a span of 7 bases. The CDR3 length is 12 residues. In germline, CDR1 is SQVTM, CDR2 ANQGSEA. Here the CDR3 reads CSVESGDYGYTF. CDR3 coding DNA: TGCAGCGTTGAATCAGGGGACTATGGCTACACCTTC.

V is TRBV7-2 and J is TRBJ2-7, with D uncertain. CDR1 is SGHTA, CDR2 FQGNSA, per germline. V shed 1 base and J shed 0 bases, with 10 bases lying between them. The CDR3 loop spans 15 amino acids. CDR3 residues: CASSLGFSSSYEQYF. Written as DNA, the CDR3 is TGTGCCAGCAGCTTAGGCTTTAGCAGCTCCTACGAGCAGTACTTC.

The chain uses TRBV11-2 and TRBJ2-7; a possible D gene is TRBD1 (8 bases). The CDR3 contains 16 residues. Germline-derived CDR1 and CDR2 are SGHAT and FQNNGV. V was cut by 3 bases and J by 7 bases, with 22 bases left in between. The CDR3 sequence: CASSLNTGGGTREQYF. The DNA for the CDR3 is TGTGCCAGCAGCTTGAATACAGGGGGGGGTACGCGTGAGCAGTACTTC.

The chain links TRBV27 to TRBJ2-5; possibly TRBD1 or TRBD2 for D (6 bases each). Germline assignment: CDR1 MNHEY and CDR2 SMNVEV (reference sequence). The V gene lost 4 bases and the J gene lost 2 bases, with 20 bases spanning the gap. The CDR3 contains 17 residues. CDR3 loop: CASSYFGGRARQETQYF. DNA of the CDR3: TGTGCCAGCAGTTATTTCGGGGGCCGCGCCCGTCAAGAGACCCAGTACTTC.

The table lists this clone with a count of one. This rearrangement joins TRBV5-4 to TRBJ1-2, with TRBD1 as a possible D gene (5 bases). The ends were cut back, 4 bases at V and 3 bases at J, with 13 bases in the middle. CDR1 is SGHNT, CDR2 YYREEE, per germline (reference sequence). This CDR3 has 14 residues. The CDR3 DNA reads TGTGCCAGCAGCCCGGGGGTAGTGGACTATGGCTACACCTTC. This sequence encodes CASSPGVVDYGYTF.

The rearrangement joins TRBV19 to TRBJ2-1; weak D call: TRBD1 (6 bases). Germline V gene data show CDR1 as LNHDA and CDR2 as SQIVND (reference sequence). This CDR3 has 17 residues. V lost 4 bases and J 1 base, leaving 17 bases between the germline ends. The CDR3 DNA reads TGTGCCAGTAGTAGACGAACAGGGTCTTGGTCCTACAATGAGCAGTTCTTC. Its translation is CASSRRTGSWSYNEQFF.

The table lists this clone with a few counts. The gene calls are TRBV28 and TRBJ1-1; D might be TRBD1 (5 bases). There are 15 residues in the CDR3. Between the trimmed V and J ends, which lost 8 bases and 1 base, there was a span of 17 bases. The germline CDR1 and CDR2 sequences are MDHEN and SYDVKM. The CDR3 bases are TGTGCCAGCCTTACCCGGGGCAGCTGGAACACTGAAGCTTTCTTT. This encodes CASLTRGSWNTEAFF.

The V call is TRBV10-3, the J call TRBJ2-1, with D hard to call. CDR1 and CDR2 from the germline V gene are ENHRY and SYGVKD. This CDR3 comprises 15 residues. V dropped 0 bases and J dropped 2 bases, with 8 bases sitting between them. In nucleotides, the CDR3 is TGTGCCATCAGTGAGTCGATGGAAGCCTACAATGAGCAGTTCTTC. Its translation is CAISESMEAYNEQFF.

Points on this clone: The sample contains more than one DNA sequence encoding this CDR3. The chain uses TRBV30 and TRBJ2-1; tentatively, D is TRBD1 or TRBD2 (6 bases each). The CDR3 length is 16 residues. Trimming cost V 3 bases and J 1 base, with 16 bases left between them. Germline V lookup: CDR1 GTSNPN, CDR2 SVGIG (reference sequence). The CDR3 region has the DNA TGTGCCTGGAGGGGGGCCGGGGGCGGTTCCTACAATGAGCAGTTCTTC. Translated: CAWRGAGGGSYNEQFF.